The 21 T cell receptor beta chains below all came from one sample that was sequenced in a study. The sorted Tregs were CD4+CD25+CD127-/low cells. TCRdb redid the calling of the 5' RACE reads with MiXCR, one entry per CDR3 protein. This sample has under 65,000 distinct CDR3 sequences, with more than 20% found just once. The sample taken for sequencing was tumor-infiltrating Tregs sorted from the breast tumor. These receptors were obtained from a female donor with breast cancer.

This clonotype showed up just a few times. The CDR3 loop reads CASSLRGTASYEQYF. The DNA of the CDR3 is TGTGCCAGCAGTTTAAGGGGGACGGCTTCCTACGAGCAGTACTTC. The chain combines TRBV28 with TRBJ2-7; D possibly corresponds to TRBD1 (6 bases). V was clipped by 2 bases and J by 1 base, with 12 bases between them. The CDR3 has 15 residues. Per germline, CDR1 MDHEN and CDR2 SYDVKM.

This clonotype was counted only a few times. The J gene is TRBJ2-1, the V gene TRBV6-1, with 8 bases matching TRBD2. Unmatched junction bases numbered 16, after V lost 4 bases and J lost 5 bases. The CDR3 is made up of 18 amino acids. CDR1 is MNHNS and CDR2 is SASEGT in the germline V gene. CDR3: CASSATMAGGRENNEQFF. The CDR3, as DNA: TGTGCCAGCAGTGCGACAATGGCGGGAGGCCGGGAAAACAATGAGCAGTTCTTC.

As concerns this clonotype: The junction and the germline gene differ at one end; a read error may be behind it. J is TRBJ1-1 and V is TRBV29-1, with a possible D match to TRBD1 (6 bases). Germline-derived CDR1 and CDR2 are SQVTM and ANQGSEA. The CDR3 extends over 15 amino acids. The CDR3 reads CSVEGEGGVNTEASF. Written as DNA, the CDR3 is TGCAGCGTTGAAGGTGAAGGGGGGGTGAACACTGAAGCTTCCTTT.

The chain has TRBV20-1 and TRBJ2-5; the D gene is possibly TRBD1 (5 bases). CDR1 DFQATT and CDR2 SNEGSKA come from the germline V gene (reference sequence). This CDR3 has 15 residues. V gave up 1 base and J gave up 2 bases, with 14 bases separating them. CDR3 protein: CSARVQGKMQETQYF. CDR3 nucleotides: TGCAGTGCTAGAGTTCAGGGCAAAATGCAAGAGACCCAGTACTTC.

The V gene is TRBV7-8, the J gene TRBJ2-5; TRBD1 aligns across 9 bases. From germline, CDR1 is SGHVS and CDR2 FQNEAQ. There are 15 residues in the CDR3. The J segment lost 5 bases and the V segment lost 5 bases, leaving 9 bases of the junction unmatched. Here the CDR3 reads CASSAVPGQGETQYF. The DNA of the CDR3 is TGTGCCAGCAGCGCCGTCCCCGGACAGGGGGAGACCCAGTACTTC.

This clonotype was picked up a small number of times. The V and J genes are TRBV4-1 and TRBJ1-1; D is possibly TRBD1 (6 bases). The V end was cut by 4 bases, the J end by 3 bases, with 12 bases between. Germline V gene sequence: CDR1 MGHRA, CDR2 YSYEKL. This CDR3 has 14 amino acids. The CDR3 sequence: CASSRRQDHTEAFF. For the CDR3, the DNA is TGCGCCAGCAGCCGCCGACAGGACCACACTGAAGCTTTCTTT.

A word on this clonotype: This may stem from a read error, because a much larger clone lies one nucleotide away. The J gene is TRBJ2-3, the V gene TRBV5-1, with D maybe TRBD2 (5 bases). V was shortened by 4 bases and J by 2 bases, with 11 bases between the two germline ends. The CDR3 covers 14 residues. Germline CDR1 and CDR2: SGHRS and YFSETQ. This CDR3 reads CASSPRTYTDTQYF. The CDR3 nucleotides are TGCGCCAGCAGCCCCAGGACTTACACAGATACGCAGTATTTT. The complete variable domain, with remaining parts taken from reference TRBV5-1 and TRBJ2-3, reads KAGVTQTPRYLIKTRGQQVTLSCSPISGHRSVSWYQQTPGQGLQFLFEYFSETQRNKGNFPGRFSGRQFSNSRSEMNVSTLELGDSALYLCASSPRTYTDTQYFGPGTRLTVL.

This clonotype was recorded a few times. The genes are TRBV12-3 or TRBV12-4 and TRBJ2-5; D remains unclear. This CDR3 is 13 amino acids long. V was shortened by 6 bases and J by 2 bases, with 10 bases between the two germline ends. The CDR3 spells CASRSHSQETQYF. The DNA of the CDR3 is TGTGCCAGCAGATCCCACAGTCAAGAGACCCAGTACTTC.

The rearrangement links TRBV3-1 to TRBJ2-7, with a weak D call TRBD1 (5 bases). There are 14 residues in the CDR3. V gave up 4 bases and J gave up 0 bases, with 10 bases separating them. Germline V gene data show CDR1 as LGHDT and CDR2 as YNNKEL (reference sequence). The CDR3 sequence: CASSPFQGSYEQYF. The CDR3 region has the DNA TGTGCCAGCAGCCCCTTCCAGGGCTCCTACGAGCAGTACTTC.

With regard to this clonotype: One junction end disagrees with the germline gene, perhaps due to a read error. CDR3 loop: CASSQVTESSRGACF. The CDR3 nucleotides are TGTGCCAGCAGCCAAGTCACGGAGTCAAGCCGAGGAGCTTGCTTT. This rearrangement joins TRBV3-1 to TRBJ1-1; D is undetermined. This CDR3 has 15 residues. Germline V lookup: CDR1 LGHDT, CDR2 YNNKEL (reference sequence).

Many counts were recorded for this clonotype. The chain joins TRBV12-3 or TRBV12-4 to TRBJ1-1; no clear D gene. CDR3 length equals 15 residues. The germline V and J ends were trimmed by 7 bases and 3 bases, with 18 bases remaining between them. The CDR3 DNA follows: TGTGCCAGCACTTCTCTCGGACTGGGAGACACTGAAGCTTTCTTT. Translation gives CASTSLGLGDTEAFF.

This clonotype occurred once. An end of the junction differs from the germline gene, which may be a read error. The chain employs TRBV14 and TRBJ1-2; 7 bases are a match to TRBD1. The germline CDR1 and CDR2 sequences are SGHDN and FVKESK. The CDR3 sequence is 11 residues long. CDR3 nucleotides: TGTGCCAACAGCCATCGACAGGGAGGTCGCTTC. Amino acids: CANSHRQGGRF.

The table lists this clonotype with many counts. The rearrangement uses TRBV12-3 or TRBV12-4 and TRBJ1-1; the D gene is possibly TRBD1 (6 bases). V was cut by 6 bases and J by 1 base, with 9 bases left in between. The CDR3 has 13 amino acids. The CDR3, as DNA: TGTGCCAGCAGCGCGACAGGGAACACTGAAGCTTTCTTT. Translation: CASSATGNTEAFF.

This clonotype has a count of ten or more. CDR3: CASSLDYRGDGNTIYF. The CDR3 nucleotides are TGTGCCAGCAGCTTAGATTACAGGGGGGACGGAAACACCATATATTTT. The chain recombines TRBV7-2 with TRBJ1-3; 8 nucleotides agree with TRBD1. This CDR3 contains 16 residues. Trimming at V came to 1 base and at J to 4 bases, leaving 6 bases not matched to a gene. Germline values: CDR1 SGHTA, CDR2 FQGNSA.

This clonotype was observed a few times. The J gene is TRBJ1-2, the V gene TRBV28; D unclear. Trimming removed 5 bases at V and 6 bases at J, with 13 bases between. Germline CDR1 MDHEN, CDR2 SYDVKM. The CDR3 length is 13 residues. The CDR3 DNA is TGTGCCAGCAGTCCCCCGGGCAGAGATGGCTACACCTTC. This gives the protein CASSPPGRDGYTF.

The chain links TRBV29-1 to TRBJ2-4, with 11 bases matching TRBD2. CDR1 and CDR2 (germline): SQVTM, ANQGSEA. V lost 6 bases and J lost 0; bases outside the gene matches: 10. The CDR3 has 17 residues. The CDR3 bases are TGCAGCGTCCGACGGACTAGCGGGCACGTAGCCAAAAACATTCAGTACTTC. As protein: CSVRRTSGHVAKNIQYF.

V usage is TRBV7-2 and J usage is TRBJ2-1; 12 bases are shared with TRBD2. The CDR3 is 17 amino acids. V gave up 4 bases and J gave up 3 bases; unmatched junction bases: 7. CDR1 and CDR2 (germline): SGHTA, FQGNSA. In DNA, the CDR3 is TGTGCCAGCAGCTCATCGACTAGCGGGGGAGTCTACAATGAGCAGTTCTTC. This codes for CASSSSTSGGVYNEQFF.

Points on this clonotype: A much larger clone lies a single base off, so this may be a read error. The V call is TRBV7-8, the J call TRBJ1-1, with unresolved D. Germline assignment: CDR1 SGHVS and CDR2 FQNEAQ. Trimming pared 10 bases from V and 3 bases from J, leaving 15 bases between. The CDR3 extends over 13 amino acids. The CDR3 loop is CATKVLPDTEAFF. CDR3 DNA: TGTGCCACCAAGGTGTTGCCGGACACTGAAGCTTTCTTT.

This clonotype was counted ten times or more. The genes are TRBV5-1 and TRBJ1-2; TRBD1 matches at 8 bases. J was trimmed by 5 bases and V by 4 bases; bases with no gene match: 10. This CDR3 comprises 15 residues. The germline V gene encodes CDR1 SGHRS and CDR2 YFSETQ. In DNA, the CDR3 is TGCGCCAGCAGCGGTGGACAGGGTAGAGCTTATGGCTACACCTTC. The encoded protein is CASSGGQGRAYGYTF.

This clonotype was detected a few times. The CDR3 sequence is CASRTGTRGNIQYF. CDR3 nucleotides: TGTGCCAGCAGGACCGGGACTAGAGGGAACATTCAGTACTTC. The rearrangement links TRBV28 to TRBJ2-4, with 8 positions matching TRBD2. The V and J ends lost 6 bases and 7 bases, in that order; junction bases with no gene match: 8. Germline-derived CDR1 and CDR2 are MDHEN and SYDVKM. The CDR3 length is 14 residues.

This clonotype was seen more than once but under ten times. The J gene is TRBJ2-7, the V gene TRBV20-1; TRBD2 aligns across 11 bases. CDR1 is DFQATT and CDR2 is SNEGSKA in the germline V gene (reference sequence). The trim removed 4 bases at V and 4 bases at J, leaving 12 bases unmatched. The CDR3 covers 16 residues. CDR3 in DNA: TGCAGTGCTACCACCGGGACTAGCGGTCCTTCGTACGAGCAGTACTTC. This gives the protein CSATTGTSGPSYEQYF.